A single sample is the source of the 21 T cell receptor beta chains below, sequenced in a study of monozygotic twins with inflammatory bowel disease. TCRdb reprocessed the 5' RACE reads; each CDR3 protein has one entry and no DNA is given. Recorded for this sample: hundreds of thousands of distinct CDR3 sequences. Sequencing used blood. Receptor source: a human donor with ulcerative colitis or Crohn's disease, or a healthy co-twin of an affected twin (not recorded which).

The chain carries TRBV7-6 and TRBJ2-7; TCRdb reports TRBD1, a call that lacks DNA to check it against. Germline V CDR1 and CDR2: SGHVS, FNYEAQ. The CDR3 loop spans 14 amino acids. CDR3 sequence: CASSLPGQVYEQYF.

V is TRBV12-3 or TRBV12-4 and J is TRBJ2-3. This CDR3 spans 14 amino acids. The CDR3 here is CASSLGAAFDTQYF.

The rearrangement joins TRBV5-5 to TRBJ1-5; TCRdb reports TRBD1, a call that lacks DNA to check it against. The CDR3 contains 14 residues. Germline V gene sequence: CDR1 SGHKS, CDR2 YYEKEE (reference sequence). This chain's CDR3 is CAIPRGASNQPQHF.

The V and J genes are TRBV12-3 or TRBV12-4 and TRBJ2-6; TCRdb outputs TRBD2, but without DNA this stays unchecked. The CDR3 totals 15 residues. This chain's CDR3 is CASSPPRSGANVLTF.

The V call is TRBV12-3 or TRBV12-4, the J call TRBJ1-1; without DNA, the TCRdb call of TRBD1 cannot be checked. The CDR3 covers 19 residues. The CDR3 loop is CASIPGAGALGGMNTEAFF.

The CDR3 loop reads CASSQYDRFSYEQYF. This chain links TRBV23-1 with TRBJ2-7. TRBV23-1 is given ORF status, its function remaining uncertain. The CDR3 loop spans 15 amino acids.

V usage is TRBV9 and J usage is TRBJ2-3; TCRdb's assignment of TRBD1 cannot be checked, as there is no DNA. This CDR3 region has 15 residues. The germline gives CDR1 SGDLS, CDR2 YYNGEE. CDR3: CASSERQGSTDTQYF.

This CDR3 is CASRKVAGSYEQYF. V and J are TRBV27 and TRBJ2-7; without DNA, the TCRdb call of TRBD2 cannot be checked. The length of the CDR3 is 14 residues. Looked up from germline, CDR1 is MNHEY and CDR2 is SMNVEV (reference sequence).

The chain is built from TRBV20-1 and TRBJ1-1. The CDR3 is made up of 12 amino acids. Germline CDR1 is DFQATT and CDR2 is SNEGSKA (reference sequence). The chain's CDR3 is CSAKGSGWLAFF.

This chain connects TRBV5-5 to TRBJ1-1; TCRdb's D call, TRBD1, is unchecked because there is no DNA. The CDR3 spans 16 residues. Germline CDR1 and CDR2: SGHKS and YYEKEE (reference sequence). The CDR3 loop is CASTTEGQGMNTEAFF.

The genes are TRBV20-1 and TRBJ2-1; TCRdb outputs TRBD2, but without DNA this stays unchecked. Germline V gene data show CDR1 as DFQATT and CDR2 as SNEGSKA (reference sequence). The CDR3 covers 16 residues. The CDR3 here is CSAALLAPSSYNEQFF.

The chain employs TRBV20-1 and TRBJ2-5; TCRdb's assignment of TRBD1 cannot be checked, as there is no DNA. This CDR3 is 16 amino acids long. Germline V lookup: CDR1 DFQATT, CDR2 SNEGSKA (reference sequence). The CDR3 loop reads CSARDITGFGQETQYF.

The chain has TRBV30 and TRBJ1-4; TCRdb returns TRBD1, unconfirmable since there is no DNA. This CDR3 comprises 13 residues. Germline V CDR1 and CDR2: GTSNPN, SVGIG (reference sequence). CDR3 in amino acids: CAWSVGTGGKLFF.

The chain recombines TRBV10-3 with TRBJ2-1; TCRdb calls TRBD2, which cannot be checked without DNA. This CDR3 is built from 20 residues. Per the germline V gene, CDR1 is ENHRY and CDR2 is SYGVKD. This CDR3 reads CAISESRPTLAGKAYNEQFF.

J is TRBJ1-1 and V is TRBV10-3. From germline, CDR1 is ENHRY and CDR2 SYGVKD. This CDR3 has 15 residues. The CDR3 here is CAISEMGGGNTEAFF.

The chain recombines TRBV20-1 with TRBJ2-5; as DNA is missing, the TRBD1 call by TCRdb cannot be tested. This CDR3 spans 15 amino acids. CDR1 and CDR2 from the germline V gene are DFQATT and SNEGSKA (reference sequence). CDR3 sequence: CSARSRAQMGETQYF.

The J gene is TRBJ2-1, the V gene TRBV12-3 or TRBV12-4; without DNA, the TCRdb call of TRBD1 cannot be checked. The CDR3 extends over 15 amino acids. The CDR3 loop reads CASSLGGQGANEQFF.

The gene calls are TRBV9 and TRBJ1-5; TCRdb's D call, TRBD1, is unchecked because there is no DNA. The CDR3 spans 15 residues. Germline V gene lookup returns CDR1 SGDLS and CDR2 YYNGEE. The CDR3 sequence: CASSVGQGAGQPQHF.

V is TRBV5-1 and J is TRBJ2-1; TCRdb reports TRBD2, a call that lacks DNA to check it against. Germline loops: CDR1 SGHRS, CDR2 YFSETQ. The CDR3 is made up of 16 amino acids. The CDR3 sequence: CASSRIDPKSYNEQFF. Drawing the rest from reference TRBV5-1 and TRBJ2-1, the complete variable domain is KAGVTQTPRYLIKTRGQQVTLSCSPISGHRSVSWYQQTPGQGLQFLFEYFSETQRNKGNFPGRFSGRQFSNSRSEMNVSTLELGDSALYLCASSRIDPKSYNEQFFGPGTRLTVL.

This chain connects TRBV19 to TRBJ1-1; with no DNA, the TCRdb D assignment of TRBD1 cannot be verified. CDR1 and CDR2 from the germline V gene are LNHDA and SQIVND (reference sequence). This CDR3 has 15 amino acids. CDR3 region: CASTIGVGTNTEAFF. Drawing the rest from reference TRBV19 and TRBJ1-1, the complete variable domain is DGGITQSPKYLFRKEGQNVTLSCEQNLNHDAMYWYRQDPGQGLRLIYYSQIVNDFQKGDIAEGYSVSREKKESFPLTVTSAQKNPTAFYLCASTIGVGTNTEAFFGQGTRLTVV.

This chain links TRBV29-1 with TRBJ2-2. The V gene's germline CDR1 is SQVTM and CDR2 ANQGSEA. CDR3 length: 12 residues. CDR3 region: CSVGVVSGELFF.